The rows below give T cell receptor beta chains drawn from one sample of a study of shared clonotypes between healthy human individuals. Profiling relied on immunoSEQ multiplex PCR, and the TCRdb table lists in-frame clones only, not all of them. The table records 2 million to 2.5 million clones, approximately 90% of them present only once. What was sequenced was naive CD4+ T cells from PBMCs. The receptors originated from a man younger than 30 in good health. Some clones in this sample may be carry-over from other donors' samples. Each CDR3 is given with its conserved first and last residue. The order of the fields is V gene, J gene, D gene, CDR3 protein. D genes are given only for firm matches.

>TRBV6-1|TRBJ2-7|.
CASSEQGYPRGEQYF
>TRBV7-2|TRBJ1-3|.
CASSPPGGYPGNTIYF
>TRBV7-7|TRBJ2-1|TRBD2
CASSPTSGGYNEQFF
>TRBV7-9|TRBJ2-1|TRBD2
CASSSLAGAAYNEQFF
>TRBV11-2|TRBJ1-5|.
CASSLEGSGQPQHF
>TRBV27|TRBJ1-4|.
CASSTLSTASNEKLFF
>TRBV28|TRBJ1-2|TRBD1
CASSFTYRGTTYGHTF
>TRBV19|TRBJ2-1|TRBD2
CASSIIGREDGEQFF
>TRBV18|TRBJ1-5|TRBD1
CASSESGQLNQPQHF
>TRBV25-1|TRBJ2-1|.
CASSIPGAYEQFF
>TRBV6-1|TRBJ1-5|.
CASSPPNQPQHF
>TRBV28|TRBJ2-1|.
CASTQASPTYNEQFF
>TRBV5-1|TRBJ2-2|TRBD1
CASSSRTGSTGELFF
>TRBV6-8|TRBJ2-5|.
CASSATPPGAPRETQYF
>TRBV27|TRBJ2-6|.
CASSLEGLGANVLTF
>TRBV6-6|TRBJ2-7|.
CASSFTYYEQYF